A single sample gave rise to the 22 T cell receptor beta chains below, sequenced in a study of blood T cell repertoires in COVID-19. Method: immunoSEQ multiplex PCR; TCRdb's copy keeps in-frame clones and lacks some. The table has a few hundred thousand clones, approximately 82% seen once. Material: peripheral blood. Source of these receptors: a man aged 60 to 69 who had recovered from COVID-19.

This sequence joins TRBV2 and TRBJ2-7; maybe TRBD1 (5 bases). This CDR3 region has 14 residues. The germline V and J ends were trimmed by 0 bases and 4 bases, with 10 bases remaining between them. Germline V lookup: CDR1 SNHLY, CDR2 FYNNEI. CDR3 protein: CASSEAWQGYEQYF. CDR3 sequence (DNA): TGTGCCAGCAGTGAAGCGTGGCAGGGATACGAGCAGTACTTC.

As concerns this clone: An end of the junction differs from the germline gene, which may be a read error. Distinct nucleotide sequences in the sample also encode this CDR3. The V call is TRBV13, the J call TRBJ2-7, with 9 bases lining up with TRBD1. Germline V gives CDR1 PRHDT, CDR2 FYEKMQ (reference sequence). There are 16 residues in the CDR3. CDR3 amino acids: CASSSLGQGGAYEQYF. As DNA, the CDR3 is TGTGCTAGCAGCTCCCTGGGACAGGGAGGCGCCTACGAGCAGTACTTC. Full variable domain (remainder filled in from reference TRBV13 and TRBJ2-7): AAGVIQSPRHLIKEKRETATLKCYPIPRHDTVYWYQQGPGQDPQFLISFYEKMQSDKGSIPDRFSAQQFSDYHSELNMSSLELGDSALYFCASSSLGQGGAYEQYFGPGTRLTVT.

The chain combines TRBV5-4 with TRBJ1-4; no firm D call. From germline, CDR1 is SGHNT and CDR2 YYREEE (reference sequence). This CDR3 is 13 amino acids long. The germline V and J ends were trimmed by 5 bases and 8 bases, with 13 bases remaining between them. CDR3 protein: CASRRELEEKLFF. The CDR3, as DNA: TGTGCCAGCAGAAGAGAACTAGAGGAAAAACTGTTTTTT.

The chain employs TRBV19 and TRBJ1-1; a possible D gene is TRBD1 (6 bases). Trimming took 7 bases from V and 4 from J, leaving 16 bases between them. The germline V gene has CDR1 LNHDA and CDR2 SQIVND (reference sequence). This CDR3 region has 14 residues. CDR3 sequence (DNA): TGTGCCAGTACCCCGGGGGGCGCGGGCACTGAAGCTTTCTTT. As protein: CASTPGGAGTEAFF. The full variable domain, its missing parts supplied by reference TRBV19 and TRBJ1-1, is DGGITQSPKYLFRKEGQNVTLSCEQNLNHDAMYWYRQDPGQGLRLIYYSQIVNDFQKGDIAEGYSVSREKKESFPLTVTSAQKNPTAFYLCASTPGGAGTEAFFGQGTRLTVV.

In its sample, this clone was seen a few times. V is TRBV30 and J is TRBJ2-5; 9 bases are shared with TRBD2. The CDR3 has 14 residues. CDR1 is GTSNPN and CDR2 is SVGIG in the germline V gene (reference sequence). V gave up 3 bases and J gave up 4 bases; unmatched junction bases: 6. The CDR3 nucleotides read TGTGCCTGGAGCGGCGGGGGGGCCAGAGAGACCCAGTACTTC. It yields the protein CAWSGGGARETQYF. Filled out from reference TRBV30 and TRBJ2-5, the complete variable domain reads SQTIHQWPATLVQPVGSPLSLECTVEGTSNPNLYWYRQAAGRGLQLLFYSVGIGQISSEVPQNLSASRPQDRQFILSSKKLLLSDSGFYLCAWSGGGARETQYFGPGTRLLVL.

The chain combines TRBV6-1 with TRBJ2-1, with 15 bases aligning to TRBD2. The CDR3 is 14 residues long. The V gene's germline CDR1 is MNHNS and CDR2 SASEGT. V shed 3 bases and J 9 bases; nucleotides not matched to a gene: 0. The CDR3 sequence: CASSEGLAGGEQFF. In nucleotides, the CDR3 is TGTGCCAGCAGTGAGGGACTAGCGGGAGGTGAGCAGTTCTTC.

V gene TRBV24-1 combines with J gene TRBJ2-1; 9 positions match TRBD1. Looked up from germline, CDR1 is KGHDR and CDR2 is SFDVKD. With 3 bases clipped from V and 2 bases from J, the junction kept 7 bases outside the gene matches. CDR3 length: 17 residues. The CDR3 coding sequence is TGTGCCACCAGTGATATCGGGACAGGGTTTACCTACAATGAGCAGTTCTTC. Protein: CATSDIGTGFTYNEQFF.

The V gene is TRBV6-6, the J gene TRBJ1-1; D is ambiguous. Looked up from germline, CDR1 is MNHNY and CDR2 is SVGAGI (reference sequence). V was trimmed by 2 bases and J by 1 base, leaving 8 bases between them. The CDR3 runs to 14 residues. The CDR3 is CASSYGRGNTEAFF. CDR3 sequence (DNA): TGTGCCAGCAGTTACGGTCGCGGGAACACTGAAGCTTTCTTT.

This chain joins TRBV24-1 and TRBJ1-2; 7 bases are a match to TRBD1. Per the germline V gene, CDR1 is KGHDR and CDR2 is SFDVKD. Trimming at V came to 4 bases and at J to 7 bases, leaving 11 bases not matched to a gene. CDR3 length: 15 amino acids. CDR3 region: CATSEDGQASGGYTF. The CDR3 coding sequence is TGTGCCACCAGTGAGGACGGACAGGCCTCAGGTGGCTACACCTTC.

The chain has TRBV19 and TRBJ2-2, with a possible D match to TRBD2 (6 bases). Germline V gene sequence: CDR1 LNHDA, CDR2 SQIVND (reference sequence). Trimming removed 6 bases from V and 2 bases from J, with 19 bases in between. CDR3 length: 17 amino acids. CDR3 loop: CASSRSRGSFNTGELFF. The CDR3, as DNA: TGTGCCAGTAGCCGAAGCCGGGGGAGCTTTAACACCGGGGAGCTGTTTTTT.

Here the CDR3 reads CASSLKPGVISEAFF. CDR3 nucleotide sequence: TGCGCCAGCAGCCTGAAACCAGGGGTTATCTCTGAAGCTTTCTTT. The rearrangement joins TRBV5-1 to TRBJ1-1; tentatively, D is TRBD1 (6 bases). Per the germline V gene, CDR1 is SGHRS and CDR2 is YFSETQ. The CDR3 has 15 residues. V was trimmed by 4 bases and J by 6 bases, leaving 19 bases between them.

The V gene is TRBV5-1, the J gene TRBJ1-4; perhaps TRBD1 as D (6 bases). The CDR3 is 14 amino acids. Germline V gene data show CDR1 as SGHRS and CDR2 as YFSETQ. V was pared by 3 bases and J by 4 bases, with 10 bases between. The CDR3 nucleotides are TGCGCCAGCAGCTCACAGGGAAATAATGAAAAACTGTTTTTT. The encoded protein is CASSSQGNNEKLFF.

V usage is TRBV7-9 and J usage is TRBJ2-7, with 7 bases aligning to TRBD1. The J segment lost 3 bases and the V segment lost 5 bases, leaving 7 bases of the junction unmatched. CDR3 length equals 14 residues. Per germline, CDR1 SEHNR and CDR2 FQNEAQ (reference sequence). The CDR3 reads CASSQTGTVYEQYF. The DNA of the CDR3 is TGTGCCAGCAGCCAAACCGGGACAGTCTACGAGCAGTACTTC.

V and J are TRBV19 and TRBJ2-3; 9 bases are a match to TRBD1. The CDR3 extends over 14 amino acids. The V gene end was trimmed by 5 bases and the J gene end by 6 bases; junction bases not matched to a gene: 6. Germline CDR1 and CDR2: LNHDA and SQIVND (reference sequence). CDR3 DNA: TGTGCCAGTAGTTCGGGACAGGGTTGGGATACGCAGTATTTT. Its protein is CASSSGQGWDTQYF.

This chain uses TRBV7-8 with TRBJ2-1, with TRBD1 matching over 10 bases. The junction had 5 bases not matched to a gene; V was cut back by 3 bases and J by 9 bases. The CDR3 loop spans 14 amino acids. Looked up from germline, CDR1 is SGHVS and CDR2 is FQNEAQ. The CDR3 reads CASSLTGQGSEQFF. CDR3 sequence (DNA): TGTGCCAGCAGCTTGACGGGACAGGGGAGTGAGCAGTTCTTC.

The chain employs TRBV28 and TRBJ1-1, with 7 nucleotides matching TRBD1. This CDR3 spans 14 amino acids. Germline CDR1 reads MDHEN; CDR2 reads SYDVKM. V was clipped by 5 bases and J by 5 bases; unmatched bases: 8. CDR3 nucleotides: TGTGCCAGCAGTGAGGCAGGGGGTGAAACTGAAGCTTTCTTT. Its translation: CASSEAGGETEAFF.

This chain connects TRBV29-1 to TRBJ2-1; the match to TRBD2 covers 8 bases. Germline CDR1 and CDR2: SQVTM and ANQGSEA. The CDR3 has 14 amino acids. The ends lost 6 bases at V and 9 bases at J; junction bases unmatched: 13. The CDR3 DNA is TGCAGCGTCACCGGGACTAGAGTTGTGAGTGAGCAGTTCTTC. Its protein product is CSVTGTRVVSEQFF.

The chain employs TRBV3-1 (or the pseudogene TRBV3-2) and TRBJ1-3; D not resolved. Germline V lookup: CDR1 LGHDT, CDR2 YNNKEL (reference sequence). CDR3 size: 12 residues. The V gene lost 4 bases and the J gene lost 4 bases, with 5 bases spanning the gap. CDR3: CASSRTGNTIYF. The CDR3 nucleotides read TGTGCCAGCAGCCGTACAGGAAACACCATATATTTT.

This chain joins TRBV5-6 and TRBJ1-1, with 7 positions matching TRBD1. Trimming cost V 4 bases and J 6 bases; bases outside gene matches: 12. CDR1 and CDR2 from the germline V gene are SGHDT and YYEEEE. The CDR3 extends over 15 amino acids. The CDR3 nucleotides read TGTGCCAGCAGCACAGACAGGGCCCCGCGTTCTGAAGCTTTCTTT. Translation: CASSTDRAPRSEAFF.

The chain links TRBV2 to TRBJ1-5; 9 nucleotides line up with TRBD1. V lost 2 bases, J lost 7 bases, and 3 bases stayed unmatched. Germline V lookup: CDR1 SNHLY, CDR2 FYNNEI. This CDR3 is 14 amino acids long. The CDR3 reads CASSESDRGQPQHF. The CDR3 DNA follows: TGTGCCAGCAGTGAATCGGACAGGGGCCAGCCCCAGCATTTT. The whole variable domain, remainder taken from reference TRBV2 and TRBJ1-5, is EPEVTQTPSHQVTQMGQEVILRCVPISNHLYFYWYRQILGQKVEFLVSFYNNEISEKSEIFDDQFSVERPDGSNFTLKIRSTKLEDSAMYFCASSESDRGQPQHFGDGTRLSIL.

The chain recombines TRBV24-1 with TRBJ1-5, with D possibly TRBD1 on 5 matching bases. Trimming removed 7 bases from V and 8 bases from J, with 11 bases in between. The CDR3 runs 12 residues. Germline V lookup: CDR1 KGHDR, CDR2 SFDVKD. In nucleotides, the CDR3 is TGTGCCACCAGCGACAGCTCAGAGCCCCAGCATTTT. Encoded protein: CATSDSSEPQHF.

The rearrangement uses TRBV7-2 and TRBJ1-2; 8 bases map to TRBD1. The CDR3 spans 15 residues. Germline V gives CDR1 SGHTA, CDR2 FQGNSA. V dropped 5 bases and J dropped 4; count of bases not matched to a gene: 9. As DNA, the CDR3 is TGTGCCAGCAGCCAACCAGGACAGGGCCTCTATGGCTACACCTTC. Its protein product is CASSQPGQGLYGYTF.